Following are 24 T cell receptor beta chains from one sample sequenced in a study of cytomegalovirus exposure and HLA in healthy donors. Clones were sequenced by immunoSEQ multiplex PCR, and TCRdb holds only the in-frame ones, with some missing. The sample holds fewer than 120,000 clones; 88% are singletons and the top ten take almost 1.5%. Sequenced material: PBMCs. The receptors derive from a woman in her 30s in good health and CMV-seropositive.

The rearrangement uses TRBV27 and TRBJ2-2; D gene unclear. This CDR3 region has 14 residues. V shed 2 bases and J shed 0 bases, with 4 bases lying between them. The germline CDR1 and CDR2 sequences are MNHEY and SMNVEV (reference sequence). In DNA, the CDR3 is TGTGCCAGCAGTTTACTAGCGAACACCGGGGAGCTGTTTTTT. Translation: CASSLLANTGELFF.

The chain uses TRBV25-1 and TRBJ2-7; 10 nucleotides agree with TRBD1. The CDR3 length is 14 residues. J lost 5 bases, V lost 6 bases, and 7 bases had no gene match. Looked up from germline, CDR1 is MGHDK and CDR2 is SYGVNS. The CDR3 DNA sequence: TGTGCCAGCAGGAGGGGACAGGGGACCCACGAGCAGTACTTC. Its protein is CASRRGQGTHEQYF.

This chain joins TRBV28 and TRBJ1-1; TRBD1 matches 9 bases. The germline CDR1 and CDR2 sequences are MDHEN and SYDVKM. With 6 bases clipped from V and 5 bases from J, the junction kept 7 bases outside the gene matches. CDR3 size: 14 residues. Written as DNA, the CDR3 is TGTGCCAGCAGGCCGACAGGGGGTCTTACTGAAGCTTTCTTT. Its translation is CASRPTGGLTEAFF.

The rearrangement uses TRBV6-1 and TRBJ1-1; 9 nucleotides agree with TRBD1. The CDR3 has 14 residues. Germline CDR1 and CDR2: MNHNS and SASEGT. J was trimmed by 1 base and V by 6 bases; bases with no gene match: 3. The CDR3 bases are TGTGCCAGCAGATACAGGGGGCAGAACACTGAAGCTTTCTTT. Translating gives CASRYRGQNTEAFF.

The chain couples TRBV7-9 to TRBJ2-1; TRBD2 matches at 7 bases. Looked up from germline, CDR1 is SEHNR and CDR2 is FQNEAQ (reference sequence). The CDR3 sequence is 16 residues long. Trimming took 5 bases from V and 0 from J; bases not matched to a gene: 7. The CDR3 nucleotides read TGTGCCAGCAGCGGATCTAGCGGAAGCTCCTACAATGAGCAGTTCTTC. Translation: CASSGSSGSSYNEQFF.

This chain links TRBV7-8 with TRBJ1-6; 9 bases line up with TRBD1. After removal of 4 bases from V and 7 bases from J, the junction contained 23 bases not matched to a gene. Germline-derived CDR1 and CDR2 are SGHVS and FQNEAQ. The CDR3 runs to 21 residues. The CDR3 loop is CASSSLRLNRGPGVVNSPLHF. The CDR3 DNA reads TGTGCCAGCAGCTCACTCCGGCTAAACAGGGGGCCGGGTGTCGTGAATTCACCCCTCCACTTT.

The J gene is TRBJ2-5, the V gene TRBV4-2; TRBD2 agrees at 9 bases. After removal of 2 bases from V and 0 bases from J, the junction contained 4 bases not matched to a gene. CDR1 is LGHNA and CDR2 is YNFKEQ in the germline V gene. This CDR3 has 16 residues. CDR3 region: CASSQNSGGYQETQYF. Here the CDR3 DNA reads TGTGCCAGCAGCCAAAATAGCGGGGGTTACCAAGAGACCCAGTACTTC.

This chain connects TRBV6-6 to TRBJ1-2; D is unclear. The CDR3 loop spans 11 amino acids. The V gene's germline CDR1 is MNHNY and CDR2 SVGAGI (reference sequence). Trimming removed 7 bases at V and 2 bases at J, with 5 bases between. The CDR3 region is CASMSNYGYTF. The DNA for the CDR3 is TGTGCCAGCATGAGCAACTATGGCTACACCTTC.

This chain joins TRBV6-6 and TRBJ1-4; D unresolved. Per the germline V gene, CDR1 is MNHNY and CDR2 is SVGAGI (reference sequence). The CDR3 covers 12 residues. Trimming removed 5 bases from V and 7 bases from J, with 8 bases in between. The CDR3 is CASSTGSEKLFF. CDR3 nucleotide sequence: TGTGCCAGCAGTACCGGGAGTGAAAAACTGTTTTTT.

This clone occurred a few times. The rearrangement joins TRBV11-2 to TRBJ2-7; 7 bases agree with TRBD1. V was pared by 5 bases and J by 12 bases, with 4 bases of the junction left unmatched. The CDR3 runs to 10 residues. The germline V gene has CDR1 SGHAT and CDR2 FQNNGV. The DNA of the CDR3 is TGTGCCAGCAGCATGGACAGGTTGTACTTC. Protein sequence: CASSMDRLYF.

This rearrangement joins TRBV28 to TRBJ1-1, with D uncertain. CDR1 is MDHEN, CDR2 SYDVKM, per germline. There are 15 residues in the CDR3. The ends were cut back, 5 bases at V and 1 base at J, with 14 bases in the middle. In DNA form, the CDR3 reads TGTGCCAGCAGTCTCTTCAGGAATACGAACACTGAAGCTTTCTTT. It codes for CASSLFRNTNTEAFF.

The CDR3 sequence is CASSPTPQAYNEQFF. As DNA, the CDR3 is TGTGCCAGCAGTCCCACACCACAGGCATACAATGAGCAGTTCTTC. The chain links TRBV27 to TRBJ2-1; possibly TRBD1 for D (5 bases). Germline CDR1 and CDR2: MNHEY and SMNVEV (reference sequence). Trimming shortened V by 5 bases and J by 4 bases, and 15 bases separated the two germline ends. This CDR3 comprises 15 residues.

This clone was seen just once. V gene TRBV7-2 combines with J gene TRBJ2-5; D possibly corresponds to TRBD2 (5 bases). This CDR3 is built from 13 residues. The germline V and J ends were trimmed by 7 bases and 6 bases, with 15 bases remaining between them. Germline V gene lookup returns CDR1 SGHTA and CDR2 FQGNSA. CDR3 nucleotide sequence: TGTGCCAGCACAGAGGGCCCCCGAAAGACCCAGTACTTC. This encodes CASTEGPRKTQYF.

The chain links TRBV5-1 to TRBJ2-3; 7 bases line up with TRBD2. The CDR3 loop spans 16 amino acids. Germline trimming cut 4 bases from V and 5 bases from J; bases unmatched to any gene: 13. CDR1 is SGHRS and CDR2 is YFSETQ in the germline V gene. CDR3 sequence (DNA): TGCGCCAGCAGCCCACGGGGCGGGGGTGGTGGAGATACGCAGTATTTT. Protein sequence: CASSPRGGGGGDTQYF.

The CDR3 nucleotides are TGTGCCAGCAGCCAACAGGGGCGGGACACTGAAGCTTTCTTT. This gives the protein CASSQQGRDTEAFF. The J gene is TRBJ1-1, the V gene TRBV2, with TRBD1 matching 7 bases. Germline V CDR1 and CDR2: SNHLY, FYNNEI. The junction had 7 bases not matched to a gene; V was cut back by 6 bases and J by 3 bases. CDR3 length: 14 amino acids.

A single count supports this clone. The V gene is TRBV30, the J gene TRBJ2-3; perhaps TRBD1 as D (6 bases). Germline CDR1 reads GTSNPN; CDR2 reads SVGIG (reference sequence). V gave up 0 bases and J gave up 4 bases, with 14 bases separating them. This CDR3 spans 15 amino acids. CDR3 nucleotide sequence: TGTGCCTGGAGTGTAACATCAGGGGTGGCAGATACGCAGTATTTT. This codes for CAWSVTSGVADTQYF.

This clone appeared a few times. V usage is TRBV4-3 and J usage is TRBJ1-4; 9 bases agree with TRBD1. CDR3 length: 17 residues. Germline V gene sequence: CDR1 LGHNA, CDR2 YSLEER. V lost 0 bases to trimming and J lost 5 bases; unmatched junction nucleotides: 7. CDR3 in DNA: TGCGCCAGCAGCCAAGATCCGGGACAGGGATCAAATGAAAAACTGTTTTTT. Residues: CASSQDPGQGSNEKLFF.

V is TRBV30 and J is TRBJ2-3; 7 bases map to TRBD2. There are 15 residues in the CDR3. The J segment lost 5 bases and the V segment lost 2 bases, leaving 10 bases of the junction unmatched. The V gene's germline CDR1 is GTSNPN and CDR2 SVGIG (reference sequence). This CDR3 reads CAWSRTSLGLDTQYF. The CDR3 DNA reads TGTGCCTGGAGTAGGACTAGTCTCGGGCTAGATACGCAGTATTTT.

This chain uses TRBV11-2 with TRBJ2-1; TRBD2 matches at 10 bases. The CDR3 has 15 residues. V trimming: 5 bases; J trimming: 4 bases; junction bases outside the gene matches: 5. Germline V CDR1 and CDR2: SGHAT, FQNNGV. CDR3 protein: CASSPGLADYNEQFF. CDR3 nucleotides: TGTGCCAGCAGCCCCGGACTAGCGGATTACAATGAGCAGTTCTTC.

The chain is built from TRBV18 and TRBJ2-3; 10 bases match TRBD2. V lost 3 bases to trimming and J lost 4 bases; unmatched junction nucleotides: 4. Germline V gene data show CDR1 as KGHSH and CDR2 as LQKENI. The CDR3 loop spans 15 amino acids. In DNA form, the CDR3 reads TGTGCCAGCTCACCCGGAGCGGGAGGGCCAGATACGCAGTATTTT. This translates into CASSPGAGGPDTQYF.

This clone was counted only a few times. The J gene is TRBJ1-2, the V gene TRBV6-5, with no clear D. Per the germline V gene, CDR1 is MNHEY and CDR2 is SVGAGI. The CDR3 sequence is 15 residues long. The ends were cut back, 2 bases at V and 7 bases at J, with 17 bases in the middle. CDR3 bases: TGTGCCAGCAGTTACAGCGGGATAAGTTTCTCTGGCTACACCTTC. Its translation: CASSYSGISFSGYTF.

This clone was seen only once. The chain has TRBV27 and TRBJ2-5; D is ambiguous. The germline V and J ends were trimmed by 5 bases and 5 bases, with 18 bases remaining between them. The germline V gene encodes CDR1 MNHEY and CDR2 SMNVEV (reference sequence). This CDR3 is 15 amino acids long. In DNA, the CDR3 is TGTGCCAGCAGTCTACGATCAGGATTGCAGGAGACCCAGTACTTC. It codes for CASSLRSGLQETQYF.

Regarding this clone: The sample has other DNA sequences that encode this CDR3 too. The chain joins TRBV4-3 to TRBJ1-1; perhaps TRBD1 as D (6 bases). This CDR3 contains 15 residues. The V gene lost 0 bases and the J gene lost 3 bases, with 11 bases spanning the gap. Germline CDR1 reads LGHNA; CDR2 reads YSLEER. The CDR3 DNA follows: TGCGCCAGCAGCCAAGAGGGGAGGGGGGACACTGAAGCTTTCTTT. It encodes CASSQEGRGDTEAFF.

The chain recombines TRBV4-2 with TRBJ2-2; 9 nucleotides agree with TRBD2. Germline V CDR1 and CDR2: LGHNA, YNFKEQ. The CDR3 sequence is 19 residues long. V dropped 4 bases and J dropped 0; count of bases not matched to a gene: 12. The CDR3 loop is CASSLTWTSDPSNTGELFF. The CDR3 DNA reads TGTGCCAGCAGCCTAACCTGGACTAGCGACCCCTCGAACACCGGGGAGCTGTTTTTT.